Detailed here is one TCR beta chain. The entry originates in a study of blood T cell repertoires in COVID-19. Study-level background: From T cells, B-cell-depleted T cells, or PBMCs came the material, which was cDNA or gDNA.

This CDR3 is built from 14 residues. Germline V gives CDR1 SGDLS, CDR2 YYNGEE. V lost 2 bases, J lost 6 bases, and 13 bases lay in between. Original data processing: Reference gene primer amplification in the assay estimated nucleated cell counts. Measured with immunoSEQ multiplex PCR; TCRdb has only the in-frame clones, and not every one. That table furnishes V, J and clone size, whereas the DNA furnished D and trimming. The table records 450,000 or so clones, 85% to 90% of them present only once. Seattle cases were enrolled at active infection and followed longitudinally. The chain is built from TRBV9 and TRBJ2-3; D perhaps matches TRBD2 (5 bases). The clonotype comes from a young man with COVID-19, enrolled during active disease. The specimen was peripheral blood. This chain's CDR3 is CASSVVSWRDTQYF. In nucleotides, the CDR3 is TGTGCCAGCAGCGTTGTCTCCTGGAGGGATACGCAGTATTTT.